This is a list of T cell receptor beta chains from one sample in a study of blood T cell repertoires in COVID-19. Data came from immunoSEQ multiplex PCR; TCRdb stores just in-frame clones and leaves some out. The table lists over 150,000 clones, 75% to 90% of them singletons. Sequencing was done on a sample of peripheral blood. Receptors were obtained from a man aged 30-40 years with acute or convalescent COVID-19. CDR3s include the opening cysteine and the closing phenylalanine or tryptophan. Each record gives: V gene, J gene, clone size, D gene, CDR3 DNA, CDR3 protein. The D gene is left open where the match is weak. A row's size may be missing; if present it is once, few, many or a size class.

TRBV28	TRBJ1-1	.	.	TGTGCCAGCAGTCCTTGGGAGGGGGTAAGGGTTAGAGGGGTAGCTTTCTTT	CASSPWEGVRVRGVAFF
TRBV7-2	TRBJ1-1	.	TRBD1	TGTGCCAGCAGCTTAGGACAGGGTATGGGATGGTTCTTCACTGAAGCTTTCTTT	CASSLGQGMGWFFTEAFF
TRBV4-2	TRBJ2-3	.	TRBD1	TGTGCCAGCAGCCCAAGTTTCTCAGGGGGTCTTACGCAGTATTTT	CASSPSFSGGLTQYF
TRBV10-1	TRBJ1-2	.	TRBD1	TGCGCCAGCAGTCCGTCGGGACAGGGTAGCTATGGCTACACCTTC	CASSPSGQGSYGYTF
TRBV11-2	TRBJ2-7	.	.	TGTGCCAGCAGCTACTTCGGGGGTGGGGAGCAGTACTTC	CASSYFGGGEQYF
TRBV6-6	TRBJ1-2	.	TRBD1	TGTGCCAGCAGTTACTCGACAGGGGGGGAGCGTGGCTACACCTTC	CASSYSTGGERGYTF
TRBV12-3/TRBV12-4	TRBJ1-1	.	.	TGTGCCAGCAGTTTATTCGGTGGAGGTGAAGCTTTCTTT	CASSLFGGGEAFF
TRBV3-1/TRBV3-2	TRBJ2-1	.	TRBD2	TGTGCCAGCAGCCAAGAATGGGCAAGCGGGAGGGGAGGGCAGTTCTTC	CASSQEWASGRGGQFF
TRBV5-4	TRBJ1-1	.	TRBD1	TGTGCCAGCAGTCCACCTAAAACCGGGACAGTGAACACTGAAGCTTTCTTT	CASSPPKTGTVNTEAFF
TRBV18	TRBJ2-7	once	TRBD1	TGTGCCAGCTCACTGGACAGGGACCATTACGAGCAGTACTTC	CASSLDRDHYEQYF
TRBV5-1	TRBJ2-2	.	TRBD2	TGCGCCAGCAGCTATTCTAGCGGCCCCACCGGGGAGCTGTTTTTT	CASSYSSGPTGELFF
TRBV29-1	TRBJ2-5	.	TRBD1	TGCAGCGTCCGTATAGGAACAGGGGGGGAGACCCAGTACTTC	CSVRIGTGGETQYF
TRBV15	TRBJ1-6	.	.	TGTGCCACCAGTTCAGCGTCTAACCGCCTTTCACCCCTCCACTTT	CATSSASNRLSPLHF
TRBV28	TRBJ2-7	.	.	TGTGCCAGCAGTTTAGTGGCTAGGTACGAGCAGTACTTC	CASSLVARYEQYF
TRBV5-1	TRBJ1-1	.	.	TGCGCCAGCAGCAGGGGGAACACTGAAGCTTTCTTT	CASSRGNTEAFF
TRBV5-1	TRBJ1-2	few	TRBD1	TGCGCCAGCGGCGCGGGACAGGGCTCTGGAAACCAAAACTATGGCTACACCTTC	CASGAGQGSGNQNYGYTF
TRBV6-6	TRBJ1-5	.	TRBD1	TGTGCCAGCAGGCAGGGGGGCGGCAATCAGCCCCAGCATTTT	CASRQGGGNQPQHF
TRBV2	TRBJ1-2	.	TRBD1	TGTGCCAGCAGTGCAGGGGGCGATGGCTACACCTTC	CASSAGGDGYTF
TRBV28	TRBJ2-5	.	TRBD2	TGTGCCAGCAGTTTAGGGGTAGCGGGAACGTCAGAGACCCAGTACTTC	CASSLGVAGTSETQYF
TRBV5-1	TRBJ1-1	few	.	TGCGCCAGCAGCGGACAACAGGGAGTGGACACTGAAGCTTTCTTT	CASSGQQGVDTEAFF
TRBV29-1	TRBJ1-6	.	.	TGCAGCATACGAATCCCGGGACAAGGTTCACCCCTCCACTTT	CSIRIPGQGSPLHF
TRBV9	TRBJ2-1	once	.	TGTGCCAGCAGCGTTGACTTAGCGTCGTCTAGTGAGCAGTTCTTC	CASSVDLASSSEQFF
TRBV6-1	TRBJ2-6	.	.	TGTGCCAGCAGTGACGGTCAGGGACGGGAGAACGTCCTGACTTTC	CASSDGQGRENVLTF
TRBV19	TRBJ2-2	.	TRBD2	TGTGCCAGTGCTATTACTAGCGGGAACACCGGAGAGCTGTTTTTT	CASAITSGNTGELFF
TRBV5-4	TRBJ2-3	.	TRBD2	TGTGCCAGCAGCGTGACTAGCGGGAGTAAGTTGACAGATACGCAGTATTTT	CASSVTSGSKLTDTQYF
TRBV12-5	TRBJ1-6	.	.	TGTGCTAGTGACACTGGGGGCAGGAGCTCCTATAATTCACCCCTCCACTTT	CASDTGGRSSYNSPLHF
TRBV6-5	TRBJ1-1	.	.	TGTGCCAGCAGTCCAGGACTCCGACTGAACACTGAAGCTTTCTTT	CASSPGLRLNTEAFF
TRBV30	TRBJ1-3	.	.	TGTGCCTGGAGCCCAGGGACATCTGGAAACACCATATATTTT	CAWSPGTSGNTIYF
TRBV10-1	TRBJ2-5	.	.	TGCGCCAGCAGTGAGTCGTTCGGGAAAAATTACCAAGAGACCCAGTACTTC	CASSESFGKNYQETQYF
TRBV11-2	TRBJ1-1	once	.	TGTGCCAGCAGCTTAGGGAGGACGGCTGAAGCTTTCTTT	CASSLGRTAEAFF
TRBV5-1	TRBJ2-3	.	TRBD2	TGCGCCAGCAGCTTGTGGGTCCTAGCGGGAGGAATGGATACGCAGTATTTT	CASSLWVLAGGMDTQYF
TRBV6-6	TRBJ2-2	.	TRBD1	TGTGCCAGCAATGAGGGGGCAACCGGGGAGCTGTTTTTT	CASNEGATGELFF
TRBV18	TRBJ2-5	.	TRBD1	TGTGCCAGCTCAACCGGGACAGGGGTAGGAGAGACCCAGTACTTC	CASSTGTGVGETQYF
TRBV18	TRBJ1-5	.	.	TGTGCCAGCTCTCCTGGACAGAGCAATCAGCCCCAGCATTTT	CASSPGQSNQPQHF
TRBV27	TRBJ1-4	.	.	TGTGCCAGCACCCATGGGGGGGGAGGCGGTGAAAAACTGTTTTTT	CASTHGGGGGEKLFF
TRBV5-5	TRBJ1-1	.	TRBD1	TGTGCCAGCAGGCCCGACAGGGGAGTTTTTCGGACTGAAGCTTTCTTT	CASRPDRGVFRTEAFF
TRBV11-2	TRBJ1-1	.	.	TGTGCCAGCGGTGGGATAGGACAGATGAACACTGAAGCTTTCTTT	CASGGIGQMNTEAFF
TRBV6-4	TRBJ1-5	.	.	TGTGCCAGCATGAGGGATTTTAGTGGTCAGCCCCAGCATTTT	CASMRDFSGQPQHF
TRBV5-5	TRBJ2-7	.	.	TGTGCCAGCAGCTTGGAGGTGGGCAGGGGTTGGGAGCAGTACTTC	CASSLEVGRGWEQYF
TRBV7-9	TRBJ2-1	.	.	TGTGCCAGCAGCTTTGCTACCCTCAATGAGCAGTTCTTC	CASSFATLNEQFF
TRBV5-4	TRBJ2-7	.	.	TGTGCCAGCAGCTCTAGCTCCGACTCCTACGAGCAGTACTTC	CASSSSSDSYEQYF
TRBV28	TRBJ1-2	.	.	TGTGCCAGCAGTTTAGTGACAGGCTATGGCTACACCTTC	CASSLVTGYGYTF
TRBV20-1	TRBJ1-2	.	.	TGCAGTGCTAGTCGAGGAGGGAACTATGGCTACACCTTC	CSASRGGNYGYTF
TRBV28	TRBJ2-2	.	TRBD2	TGTGCCAGCAGCTCAGGGACTAGTAGAGGGGAGCTGTTTTTT	CASSSGTSRGELFF
TRBV28	TRBJ1-2	.	.	TGTGCCAGCAGGGGGACAATTTCCGGCTACACCTTC	CASRGTISGYTF
TRBV6-4	TRBJ1-4	once	TRBD1	TGTGCCAGCCCTATCGTCCAGGGGGCATTAGATGAAAAACTGTTTTTT	CASPIVQGALDEKLFF
TRBV19	TRBJ2-1	.	.	TGTGCCAGTAGTATGACTAATGAGCAGTTCTTC	CASSMTNEQFF
TRBV7-3	TRBJ2-2	.	.	TGTGCCAGCAGCTTAAGGCAGGGGCCCATCGGGGAGCTGTTTTTT	CASSLRQGPIGELFF
TRBV9	TRBJ1-2	.	.	TGTGCCAGCAGCAAACAGGAAAACTATGGCTACACCTTC	CASSKQENYGYTF
TRBV24-1	TRBJ1-2	.	.	TGTGCCACCAGGGCTAGGGGTTCTACTGGCTACACCTTC	CATRARGSTGYTF
TRBV24-1	TRBJ1-2	few	TRBD1	TGTGCCACCAGTGATTACAGGGGCGGGGGCTACACCTTC	CATSDYRGGGYTF
TRBV21-1	TRBJ2-7	once	.	TGTGCCAGCAGCAAAACTAGGGGACGTACCGGGACTGGGGGGTTCGAGCAGTACTTC	CASSKTRGRTGTGGFEQYF
TRBV4-2	TRBJ2-7	.	TRBD2	TGTGCCAGTGGACTCGGACTAGTCCAATCCTACGAGCAGTACTTC	CASGLGLVQSYEQYF
TRBV4-1	TRBJ2-3	.	.	TGCGCCAGCAGGGGGCAGTCCACAGATACGCAGTATTTT	CASRGQSTDTQYF
TRBV5-1	TRBJ1-6	.	TRBD1	TGCGCCAGCAGCCCATCCGGGACAGATACAAATTCACCCCTCCACTTT	CASSPSGTDTNSPLHF
TRBV5-1	TRBJ2-1	few	TRBD1	TGCGCCAGCAGCTTGTTCGGGACAGGGTCCTACAATGAGCAGTTCTTC	CASSLFGTGSYNEQFF
TRBV10-1	TRBJ2-7	.	.	TGCGCCAGGCAGTCCGAGCAGTACTTC	CARQSEQYF
TRBV28	TRBJ1-2	.	.	TGTGCCAGCAGGACCGCAGGCCCCTATGGCTACACCTTC	CASRTAGPYGYTF
TRBV3-1/TRBV3-2	TRBJ2-7	.	TRBD2	TGTGCCAGCAGCTCCCCCAGCGGGAGACGCTACGAGCAGTACTTC	CASSSPSGRRYEQYF